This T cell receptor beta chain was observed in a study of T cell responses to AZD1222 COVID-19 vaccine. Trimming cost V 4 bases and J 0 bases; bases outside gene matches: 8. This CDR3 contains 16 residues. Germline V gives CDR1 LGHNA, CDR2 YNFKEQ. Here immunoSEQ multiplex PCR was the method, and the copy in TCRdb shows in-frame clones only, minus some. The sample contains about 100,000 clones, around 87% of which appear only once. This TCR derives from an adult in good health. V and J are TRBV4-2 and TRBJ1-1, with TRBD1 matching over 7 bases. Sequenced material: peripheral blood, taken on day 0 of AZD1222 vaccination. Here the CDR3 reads CASSRGTARLNTEAFF. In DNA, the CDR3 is TGTGCCAGCAGCCGTGGGACAGCCCGCCTGAACACTGAAGCTTTCTTT.